This T cell receptor (beta chain) is from a study of OX40 agonist ivuxolimab in advanced cancers. TCRdb's table, derived via immunoSEQ multiplex PCR, lists solely in-frame clones and lacks some. The sample yields tens of thousands of clones, approximately 90% seen once. After removal of 3 bases from V and 8 bases from J, the junction contained 7 bases not matched to a gene. The CDR3 consists of 14 residues. Germline CDR1 reads SGDLS; CDR2 reads YYNGEE. Study results and limitations: Doses of 0.1 to 3.0 mg/kg were accompanied by clonal expansion of CD4+ and CD8+ blood T cells by week 6. Also showing low normalized T-cell clonal expansion were some of the nonresponders. Fewer expanded clones were found on average in CD4+ than in CD8+ T cells.

Details on this clone: Its antigen is not known.

Blood sampling was done at baseline, cycle 4 day 1, and cycle 7 day 1. The specimen comprised CD4+ or CD8+ T cells sorted from blood, sampled in a trial of the OX40 agonist ivuxolimab. The TCR was taken from an adult with an advanced solid tumor such as melanoma, head and neck, liver or kidney cancer. The chain recombines TRBV9 with TRBJ1-4, with 7 bases that match TRBD1. CDR3 loop: CASSAQGHGEKLFF. Written as DNA, the CDR3 is TGTGCCAGCAGCGCACAGGGGCACGGGGAAAAACTGTTTTTT. The full variable domain, rest sourced from reference TRBV9 and TRBJ1-4, is DSGVTQTPKHLITATGQRVTLRCSPRSGDLSVYWYQQSLDQGLQFLIQYYNGEERAKGNILERFSAQQFPDLHSELNLSSLELGDSALYFCASSAQGHGEKLFFGSGTQLSVL.